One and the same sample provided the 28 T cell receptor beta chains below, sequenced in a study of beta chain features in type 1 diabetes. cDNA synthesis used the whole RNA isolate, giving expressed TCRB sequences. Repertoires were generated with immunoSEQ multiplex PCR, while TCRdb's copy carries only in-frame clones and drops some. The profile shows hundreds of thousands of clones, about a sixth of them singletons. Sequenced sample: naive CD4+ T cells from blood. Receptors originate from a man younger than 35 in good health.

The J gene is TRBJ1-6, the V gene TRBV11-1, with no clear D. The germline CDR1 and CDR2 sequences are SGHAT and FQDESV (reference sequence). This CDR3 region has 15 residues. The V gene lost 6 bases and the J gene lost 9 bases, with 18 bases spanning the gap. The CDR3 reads CASRKRWGIISPLHF. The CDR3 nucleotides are TGTGCCAGCAGGAAAAGGTGGGGAATCATTTCACCCCTCCACTTT.

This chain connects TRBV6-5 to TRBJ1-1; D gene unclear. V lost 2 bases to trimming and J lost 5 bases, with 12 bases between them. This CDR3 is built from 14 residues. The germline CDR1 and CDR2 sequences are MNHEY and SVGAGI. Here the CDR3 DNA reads TGTGCCAGCAGTTACCCCGGACCAATAACTGAAGCTTTCTTT. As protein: CASSYPGPITEAFF.

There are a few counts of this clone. The CDR3 here is CSVDLNRRNTEAFF. Here the CDR3 DNA reads TGCAGCGTTGATCTGAACCGGCGGAACACTGAAGCTTTCTTT. V usage is TRBV29-1 and J usage is TRBJ1-1, with unresolved D. The CDR3 is 14 amino acids. In germline, CDR1 is SQVTM, CDR2 ANQGSEA. Between the trimmed V and J ends, which lost 3 bases and 1 base, there was a span of 12 bases.

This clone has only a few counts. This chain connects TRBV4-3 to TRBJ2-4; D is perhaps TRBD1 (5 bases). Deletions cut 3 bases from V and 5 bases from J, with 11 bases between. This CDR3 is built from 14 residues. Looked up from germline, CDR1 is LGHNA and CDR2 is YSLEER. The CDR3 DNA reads TGCGCCAGCAGCCACCTAGACAGTCAAAACATTCAGTACTTC. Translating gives CASSHLDSQNIQYF.

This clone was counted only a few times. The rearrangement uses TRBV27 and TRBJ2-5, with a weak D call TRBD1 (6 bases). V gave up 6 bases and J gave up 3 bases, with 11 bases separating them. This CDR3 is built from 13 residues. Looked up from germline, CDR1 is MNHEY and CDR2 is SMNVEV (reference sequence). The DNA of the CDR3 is TGTGCCAGCAGGAAGGACAGAAAAGAGACCCAGTACTTC. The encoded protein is CASRKDRKETQYF.

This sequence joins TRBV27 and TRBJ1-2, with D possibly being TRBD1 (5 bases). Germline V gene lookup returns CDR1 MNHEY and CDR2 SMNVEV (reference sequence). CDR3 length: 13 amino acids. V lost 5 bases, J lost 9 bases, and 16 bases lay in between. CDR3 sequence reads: CASSNRGYPSYTF. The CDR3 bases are TGTGCCAGCAGTAATAGGGGATACCCTAGCTACACCTTC.

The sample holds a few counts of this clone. The CDR3 sequence: CASSSRPGHPNTGELFF. The CDR3 DNA reads TGTGCCAGCAGTTCCAGACCGGGACATCCCAACACCGGGGAGCTGTTTTTT. The chain combines TRBV7-3 with TRBJ2-2, with D possibly matching TRBD1 (6 bases). This CDR3 has 17 residues. CDR1 SGHTA and CDR2 FQGTGA come from the germline V gene. V was shortened by 6 bases and J by 2 bases, with 19 bases between the two germline ends.

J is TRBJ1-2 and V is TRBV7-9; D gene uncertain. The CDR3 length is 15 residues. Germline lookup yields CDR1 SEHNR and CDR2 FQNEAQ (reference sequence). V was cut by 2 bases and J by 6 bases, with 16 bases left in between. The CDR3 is CASSLSRLVFDGYTF. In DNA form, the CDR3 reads TGTGCCAGCAGCTTAAGCCGGTTGGTATTCGATGGCTACACCTTC.

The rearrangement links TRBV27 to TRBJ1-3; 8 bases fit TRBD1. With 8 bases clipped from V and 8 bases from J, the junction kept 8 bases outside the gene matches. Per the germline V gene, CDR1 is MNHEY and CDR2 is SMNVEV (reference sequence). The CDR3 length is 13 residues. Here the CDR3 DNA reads TGTGCCAGCTCAACCCGACAGGGGTACACCATATATTTT. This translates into CASSTRQGYTIYF.

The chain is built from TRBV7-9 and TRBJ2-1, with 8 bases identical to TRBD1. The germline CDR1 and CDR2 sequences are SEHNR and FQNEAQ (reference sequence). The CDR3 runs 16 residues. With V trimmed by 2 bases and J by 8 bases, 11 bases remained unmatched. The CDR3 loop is CASSLWGPGQEDEQFF. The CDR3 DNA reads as TGTGCCAGCAGCTTATGGGGACCGGGACAGGAGGATGAGCAGTTCTTC.

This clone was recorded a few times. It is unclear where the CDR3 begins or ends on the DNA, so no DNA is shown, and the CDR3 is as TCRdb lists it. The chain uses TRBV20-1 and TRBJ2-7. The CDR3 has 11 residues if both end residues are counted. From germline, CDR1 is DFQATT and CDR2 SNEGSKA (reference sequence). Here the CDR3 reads CSTSVSYEQYF.

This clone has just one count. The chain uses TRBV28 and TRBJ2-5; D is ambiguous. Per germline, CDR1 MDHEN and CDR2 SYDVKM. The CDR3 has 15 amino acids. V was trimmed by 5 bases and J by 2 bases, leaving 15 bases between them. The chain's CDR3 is CASSPTAGTQETQYF. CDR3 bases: TGTGCCAGCAGTCCGACGGCAGGTACGCAAGAGACCCAGTACTTC. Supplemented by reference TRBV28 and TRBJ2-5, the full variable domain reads DVKVTQSSRYLVKRTGEKVFLECVQDMDHENMFWYRQDPGLGLRLIYFSYDVKMKEKGDIPEGYSVSREKKERFSLILESASTNQTSMYLCASSPTAGTQETQYFGPGTRLLVL.

The CDR3 reads CASSFLAPSTDTQYF. The DNA of the CDR3 is TGTGCCAGCAGTTTCCTAGCGCCTAGCACAGATACGCAGTATTTT. V usage is TRBV28 and J usage is TRBJ2-3, with D possibly being TRBD2 (6 bases). Germline CDR1 is MDHEN and CDR2 is SYDVKM. V shed 3 bases and J shed 0 bases, with 10 bases lying between them. The CDR3 has 15 amino acids.

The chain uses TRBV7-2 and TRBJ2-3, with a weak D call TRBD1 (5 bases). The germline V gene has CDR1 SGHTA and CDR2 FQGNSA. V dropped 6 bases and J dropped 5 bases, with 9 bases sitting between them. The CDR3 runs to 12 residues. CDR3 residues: CASRKRGDTQYF. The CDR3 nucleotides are TGTGCCAGCAGAAAAAGGGGAGATACGCAGTATTTT.

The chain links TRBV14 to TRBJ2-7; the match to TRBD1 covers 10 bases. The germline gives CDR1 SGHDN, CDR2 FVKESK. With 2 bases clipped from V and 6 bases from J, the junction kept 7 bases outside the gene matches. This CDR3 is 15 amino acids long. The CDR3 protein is CASSQTGTGVGEQYF. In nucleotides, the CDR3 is TGTGCCAGCAGCCAAACCGGGACAGGGGTCGGCGAGCAGTACTTC.

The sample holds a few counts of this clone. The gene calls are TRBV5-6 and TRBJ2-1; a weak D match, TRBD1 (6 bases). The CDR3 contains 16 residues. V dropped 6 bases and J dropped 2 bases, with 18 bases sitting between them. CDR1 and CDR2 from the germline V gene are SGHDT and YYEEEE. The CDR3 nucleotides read TGTGCCAGCACATTGGGGGCAGGGCGCCCCTACAATGAGCAGTTCTTC. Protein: CASTLGAGRPYNEQFF.

The CDR3 loop is CSVESQGKNTEAFF. The DNA for the CDR3 is TGCAGCGTTGAATCGCAGGGAAAGAACACTGAAGCTTTCTTT. The chain combines TRBV29-1 with TRBJ1-1, with D possibly being TRBD1 (5 bases). The CDR3 runs to 14 residues. Germline V gene sequence: CDR1 SQVTM, CDR2 ANQGSEA. V was shortened by 2 bases and J by 1 base, with 11 bases between the two germline ends.

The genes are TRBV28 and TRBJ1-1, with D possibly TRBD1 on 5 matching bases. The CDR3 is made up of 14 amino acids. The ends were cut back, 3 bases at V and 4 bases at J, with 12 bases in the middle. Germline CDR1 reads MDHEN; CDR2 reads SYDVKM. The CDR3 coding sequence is TGTGCCAGCAGTTTTTTAGGGGCGGGCACTGAAGCTTTCTTT. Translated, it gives CASSFLGAGTEAFF.

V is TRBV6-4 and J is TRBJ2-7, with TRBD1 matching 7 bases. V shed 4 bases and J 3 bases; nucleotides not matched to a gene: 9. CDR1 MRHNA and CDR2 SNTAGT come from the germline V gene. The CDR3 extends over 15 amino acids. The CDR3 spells CASSARAGGVYEQYF. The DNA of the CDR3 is TGTGCCAGCAGTGCCCGGGCAGGGGGTGTCTACGAGCAGTACTTC.

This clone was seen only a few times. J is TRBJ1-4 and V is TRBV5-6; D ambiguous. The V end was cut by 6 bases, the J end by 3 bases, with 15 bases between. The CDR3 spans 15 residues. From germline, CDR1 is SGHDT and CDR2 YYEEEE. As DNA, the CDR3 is TGTGCCAGCACCCTCTCCGGGCAGTCTAATGAAAAACTGTTTTTT. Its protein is CASTLSGQSNEKLFF.

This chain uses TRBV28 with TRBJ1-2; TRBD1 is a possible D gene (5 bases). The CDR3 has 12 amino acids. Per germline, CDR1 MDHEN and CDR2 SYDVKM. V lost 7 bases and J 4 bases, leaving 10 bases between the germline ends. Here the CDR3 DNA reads TGTGCCAGCACCCGGGGGGGCTATGGCTACACCTTC. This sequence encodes CASTRGGYGYTF.

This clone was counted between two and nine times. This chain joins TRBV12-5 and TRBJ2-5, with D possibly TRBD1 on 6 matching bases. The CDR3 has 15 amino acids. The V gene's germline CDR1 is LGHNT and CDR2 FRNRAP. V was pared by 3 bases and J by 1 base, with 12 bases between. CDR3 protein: CASGLGGASQETQYF. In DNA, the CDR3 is TGTGCTAGTGGTTTAGGGGGAGCGTCCCAAGAGACCCAGTACTTC.

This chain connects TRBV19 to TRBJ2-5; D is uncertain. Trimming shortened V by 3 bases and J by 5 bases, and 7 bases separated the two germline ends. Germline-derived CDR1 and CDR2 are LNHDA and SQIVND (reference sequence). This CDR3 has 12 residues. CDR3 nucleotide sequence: TGTGCCAGTAGTATGCCGCCGGAGACCCAGTACTTC. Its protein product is CASSMPPETQYF.

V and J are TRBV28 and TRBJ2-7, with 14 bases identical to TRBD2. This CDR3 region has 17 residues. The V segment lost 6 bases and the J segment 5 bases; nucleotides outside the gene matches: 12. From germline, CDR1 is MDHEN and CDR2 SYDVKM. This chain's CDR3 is CASRDPGTSGRIHEQYF. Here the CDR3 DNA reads TGTGCCAGCAGAGATCCCGGGACTAGCGGGAGAATCCACGAGCAGTACTTC.

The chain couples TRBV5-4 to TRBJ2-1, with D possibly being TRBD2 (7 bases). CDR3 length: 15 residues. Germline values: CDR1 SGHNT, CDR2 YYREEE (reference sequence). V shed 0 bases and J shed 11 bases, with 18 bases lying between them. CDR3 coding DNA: TGTGCCAGCAGCTTGGATAGGCCCGGGGGGCCAAAGCAGTTCTTC. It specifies CASSLDRPGGPKQFF.

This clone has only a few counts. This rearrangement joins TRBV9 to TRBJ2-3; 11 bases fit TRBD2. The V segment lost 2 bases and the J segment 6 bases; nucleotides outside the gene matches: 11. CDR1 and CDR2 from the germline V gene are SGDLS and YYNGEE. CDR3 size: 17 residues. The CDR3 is CASSVHPGLADVDTQYF. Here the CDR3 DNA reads TGTGCCAGCAGCGTGCACCCGGGACTAGCGGATGTGGATACGCAGTATTTT.

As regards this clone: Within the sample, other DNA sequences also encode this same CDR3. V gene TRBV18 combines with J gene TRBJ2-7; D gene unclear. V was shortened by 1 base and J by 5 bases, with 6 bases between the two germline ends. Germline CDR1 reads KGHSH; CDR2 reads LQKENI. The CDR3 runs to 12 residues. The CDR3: CASSPRRDEQYF. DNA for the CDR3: TGTGCCAGCTCACCACGCAGAGACGAGCAGTACTTC.

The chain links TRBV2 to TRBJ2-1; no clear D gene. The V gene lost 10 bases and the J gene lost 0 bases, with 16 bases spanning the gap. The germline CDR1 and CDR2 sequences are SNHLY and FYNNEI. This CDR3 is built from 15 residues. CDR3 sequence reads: CATQETESSYNEQFF. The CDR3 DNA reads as TGTGCCACTCAGGAAACAGAGAGCTCCTACAATGAGCAGTTCTTC.